This T cell receptor beta chain was obtained from a study of CD8+ T cells in alopecia areata. V lost 2 bases and J lost 2, with 12 bases in between. This CDR3 is built from 15 residues. Germline values: CDR1 MGHDK, CDR2 SYGVNS. RNA was extracted and reverse transcribed into cDNA as the sequencing template. Here immunoSEQ multiplex PCR was the method, and the copy in TCRdb shows in-frame clones only, minus some. The data show about 190,000 clones, 60% seen once. Treatment denoted: oral pan-JAK inhibitor, 5-10 mg twice daily. Individuals with alopecia areata gave both lesional scalp punch biopsies and peripheral blood for collection.

The source of this sequence is a human donor with alopecia areata. The chain is built from TRBV25-1 and TRBJ1-1; TRBD1 is a possible D gene (6 bases). The source was CD4+ T cells sorted from blood, collected at week 24, from a patient treated with tofacitinib. The CDR3: CASSERGRGNTEAFF. The CDR3 bases are TGTGCCAGCAGTGAACGGGGCAGGGGAAACACTGAAGCTTTCTTT.